This TCR beta chain was sequenced during a study of T cells expressing NK-cell markers (TCRdb year 2020). For the wider study: In sorted CD3+CD56+NKG2C+, CD3+CD56+NKG2C- and CD3+CD56-NKG2C+ T-cell subsets from 7 to 9 donors, TCR beta-chain repertoires were profiled. Illumina HiSeq 2000/2500, MiSeq or NextSeq was used to sequence libraries as 2 x 150 bp reads. Randomly selected healthy volunteers, three men and five women, were used as the eight sequenced donors. Of the eight sequenced donors, seven were found to be HCMV-seropositive and one was found to be HCMV-seronegative.

HCMV-specific IgG was detected in serum with a commercial ELISA kit to determine HCMV serostatus. Peripheral blood mononuclear cells were isolated from blood by Ficoll density gradient centrifugation. The CDR3 has 14 amino acids, counting the end cysteine and phenylalanine. DNA is not on record. As encoded in the germline V gene, CDR1 is MNHNS while CDR2 is SASEGT. Overall study results and their limits: Those dominant clonotypes were again the most abundant among CD3+CD56-NKG2C+ cells in several donors, at about 28.3-60.1%. Whether the expanded NKG2C-expressing T cell clones were specific for HCMV antigens remained unclear. For about 6 donors, the dominant CD3+CD56+NKG2C+ clonotypes were among the top 10 CD8+ clonotypes and accounted for about 1.0-7.0% of CD8+ T cells.

Data came from an Illumina HiSeq 2000. TCR beta cDNA libraries were prepared using 5'RACE template switching, which introduced a universal primer site and unique molecular identifiers. cDNA synthesis was primed from the TCR beta constant segment, followed by two successive PCR amplification steps. For the original study's pipeline: MIGEC handled demultiplexing of the reads and grouping by UMI, while MiTCR was used to assemble and quantify clonotypes. Only TCR cDNA sequences supported by at least two reads were kept to exclude erroneous sequences. The tcR package was used for downstream repertoire analysis, and clonotypes were matched across fractions by CDR3 nucleotide sequence plus V segment. VDJmatch was used to annotate antigen specificity against VDJdb, with one amino acid substitution in CDR3 permitted. The reads underwent TCRdb reprocessing, giving one record for each CDR3 protein sequence and no DNA. TCRdb, rather than the study authors, made the V and J calls. This sample's table lists a few hundred thousand distinct CDR3 sequences. Jointly, the top ten make up 5.2% of the sample.

On this clonotype: Its antigen specificity is not known.

The origin of this receptor is a man aged 18 to 69 in good health. This chain joins TRBV6-1 to TRBJ1-5; TCRdb selects TRBD1, and the lack of DNA leaves this call unchecked. Sequencing was done on a sample of blood T cells: a sorted CD56 or NKG2C T cell subset, CD4+ or CD8+ T cells, or bulk PBMC T cells (not recorded which). The encoded CDR3 is CASSPVTGFQPQHF.